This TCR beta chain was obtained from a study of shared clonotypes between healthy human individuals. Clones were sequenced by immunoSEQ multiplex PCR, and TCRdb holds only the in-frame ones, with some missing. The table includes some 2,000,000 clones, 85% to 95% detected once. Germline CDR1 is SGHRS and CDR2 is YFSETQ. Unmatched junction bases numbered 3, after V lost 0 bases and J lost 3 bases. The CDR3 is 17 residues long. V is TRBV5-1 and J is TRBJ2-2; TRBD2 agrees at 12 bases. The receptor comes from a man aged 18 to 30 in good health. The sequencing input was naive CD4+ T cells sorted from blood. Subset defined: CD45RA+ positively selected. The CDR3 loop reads CASSLGTSGVDTGELFF. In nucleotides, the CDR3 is TGCGCCAGCAGCTTGGGGACTAGCGGGGTAGACACCGGGGAGCTGTTTTTT.